Below, 20 T cell receptor beta chains from the same sample are listed, as sequenced in a study of identical twins (dated by TCRdb to the mid-2010s). Receptor libraries were prepared by 5' RACE. Instrument used: Illumina HiSeq 2000. TCRdb handled the public reads itself, with Q25 trimming in fastp and clone calling in MiXCR, and kept productive beta chains. Merged by CDR3 protein, the rows form single entries marked with the most common genes and DNA. Across this sample there are 470,000 or so distinct CDR3 sequences, with 20% to 25% seen only once. The ten largest clonotypes hold roughly 3% of the sample. The sample was also linked to a second study, of T cells expressing NK-cell markers.

The sequenced sample consisted of CD4+ T cells sorted from blood. The receptors shown here come from a woman aged 18-29 years in good health.

The CDR3 loop reads CASSLGTGGTKNIQYF. The CDR3 nucleotides are TGTGCCAGCAGCTTGGGGACAGGGGGGACCAAAAACATTCAGTACTTC. The chain employs TRBV7-8 and TRBJ2-4, with 11 nucleotides matching TRBD1. After removal of 3 bases from V and 2 bases from J, the junction contained 3 bases not matched to a gene. This CDR3 spans 16 amino acids. Germline loops: CDR1 SGHVS, CDR2 FQNEAQ.

V and J are TRBV12-3 or TRBV12-4 and TRBJ2-1; 7 bases are shared with TRBD1. This CDR3 has 13 residues. Trimming at V came to 6 bases and at J to 6 bases, leaving 5 bases not matched to a gene. The CDR3 region is CASSRDRANEQFF. The CDR3 DNA sequence: TGTGCCAGCAGCCGTGACAGGGCCAATGAGCAGTTCTTC.

The V and J genes are TRBV7-2 and TRBJ2-3; the match to TRBD2 covers 10 bases. Germline loops: CDR1 SGHTA, CDR2 FQGNSA. The CDR3 totals 16 residues. J gave up 1 base and V 2 bases, and 3 bases lay outside the gene matches. The CDR3 reads CASSLYTSGGTDTQYF. The CDR3 coding sequence is TGTGCCAGCAGCTTATATACTAGCGGGGGCACAGATACGCAGTATTTT.

Ten or more counts support this clonotype. The rearrangement links TRBV20-1 to TRBJ1-4; D is possibly TRBD1 (5 bases). V lost 6 bases to trimming and J lost 7 bases, with 12 bases between them. CDR3 size: 12 residues. Germline V gives CDR1 DFQATT, CDR2 SNEGSKA (reference sequence). CDR3 DNA: TGCAGTGCAAGGCAGGGAGGTGAAAAACTGTTTTTT. Protein sequence: CSARQGGEKLFF.

This clonotype was observed a few times. J is TRBJ2-7 and V is TRBV5-1, with D perhaps being TRBD1 or TRBD2 (5 bases each). Trimming took off 0 bases at V and 0 bases at J, with 7 bases between the two ends. CDR1 and CDR2 from the germline V gene are SGHRS and YFSETQ. CDR3 size: 14 residues. As DNA, the CDR3 is TGCGCCAGCAGCTTGGGGGACGGCTCCTACGAGCAGTACTTC. Translating gives CASSLGDGSYEQYF.

The chain carries TRBV6-5 and TRBJ2-3, with D hard to call. The CDR3 spans 15 residues. V lost 0 bases, J lost 1 base, and 8 bases lay in between. Germline V gene data show CDR1 as MNHEY and CDR2 as SVGAGI. CDR3 residues: CASSYSSFRTDTQYF. CDR3 DNA sequence: TGTGCCAGCAGTTACTCTAGTTTCCGCACAGATACGCAGTATTTT.

This clonotype has a single count. The chain uses TRBV15 and TRBJ1-6; D unclear. The CDR3 covers 12 residues. Trimming took off 3 bases at V and 9 bases at J, with 6 bases between the two ends. The germline V gene has CDR1 LNHNV and CDR2 YYDKDF (reference sequence). The CDR3 region is CATSRLGSPLHF. The CDR3 nucleotides read TGTGCCACCAGCAGGCTAGGTTCACCCCTCCACTTT. Supplemented by reference TRBV15 and TRBJ1-6, the full variable domain reads DAMVIQNPRYQVTQFGKPVTLSCSQTLNHNVMYWYQQKSSQAPKLLFHYYDKDFNNEADTPDNFQSRRPNTSFCFLDIRSPGLGDTAMYLCATSRLGSPLHFGNGTRLTVT.

The rearrangement joins TRBV12-3 or TRBV12-4 to TRBJ1-2, with unresolved D. This CDR3 has 13 residues. Trimming left V 4 bases short and J 4 bases short, with 10 bases between. DNA of the CDR3: TGTGCCAGCAGTTCCGATACTAGCTATGGCTACACCTTC. Its protein product is CASSSDTSYGYTF.

This clonotype was seen only a few times. V gene TRBV15 combines with J gene TRBJ2-1, with a possible D match to TRBD1 (5 bases). The germline V gene has CDR1 LNHNV and CDR2 YYDKDF (reference sequence). V gave up 7 bases and J gave up 9 bases, with 22 bases separating them. The CDR3 covers 15 residues. CDR3 sequence (DNA): TGTGCCACCAAGAGTCTGGGGCAGGGCGGCGGTGAGCAGTTCTTC. Its translation is CATKSLGQGGGEQFF.

CDR3 sequence: CASRADPEVRAFF. The CDR3 nucleotides read TGTGCCAGCAGAGCGGATCCGGAGGTGAGAGCTTTCTTT. This rearrangement joins TRBV12-3 or TRBV12-4 to TRBJ1-1; D remains unclear. Trimming took 6 bases from V and 10 from J, leaving 18 bases between them. CDR3 size: 13 residues.

The gene calls are TRBV7-2 and TRBJ2-1; 7 bases map to TRBD2. The CDR3 loop spans 12 amino acids. Germline V gene lookup returns CDR1 SGHTA and CDR2 FQGNSA. Germline trimming cut 8 bases from V and 9 bases from J; bases unmatched to any gene: 7. CDR3 protein: CASRGGVAEQFF. CDR3 nucleotides: TGTGCCAGCCGGGGAGGGGTTGCTGAGCAGTTCTTC.

The chain couples TRBV5-1 to TRBJ2-7; 8 bases match TRBD1. The V gene's germline CDR1 is SGHRS and CDR2 YFSETQ. The V gene end was trimmed by 5 bases and the J gene end by 3 bases; junction bases not matched to a gene: 7. The CDR3 totals 14 residues. This CDR3 reads CASRAGTGHYEQYF. CDR3 in DNA: TGCGCCAGCAGGGCCGGGACAGGCCACTACGAGCAGTACTTC.

V gene TRBV10-3 combines with J gene TRBJ2-7; 7 nucleotides agree with TRBD1. The trim removed 8 bases at V and 1 base at J, leaving 8 bases unmatched. From germline, CDR1 is ENHRY and CDR2 SYGVKD. This CDR3 contains 14 residues. In DNA form, the CDR3 reads TGTGCCATCGGTGCTCGGGACAGTTCCTACGAGCAGTACTTC. Protein sequence: CAIGARDSSYEQYF.

The V call is TRBV9, the J call TRBJ2-5; 7 nucleotides agree with TRBD2. This CDR3 is built from 15 residues. V lost 4 bases to trimming and J lost 4 bases; unmatched junction nucleotides: 10. Germline V lookup: CDR1 SGDLS, CDR2 YYNGEE. The CDR3 DNA follows: TGTGCCAGCAGCACAAAGACTAGCTGGGGAGAGACCCAGTACTTC. Encoded protein: CASSTKTSWGETQYF. The whole variable domain, filled in from reference TRBV9 and TRBJ2-5, reads DSGVTQTPKHLITATGQRVTLRCSPRSGDLSVYWYQQSLDQGLQFLIQYYNGEERAKGNILERFSAQQFPDLHSELNLSSLELGDSALYFCASSTKTSWGETQYFGPGTRLLVL.

This clonotype has a handful of counts. This chain links TRBV9 with TRBJ2-2, with D possibly being TRBD2 (5 bases). The ends were cut back, 1 base at V and 6 bases at J, with 13 bases in the middle. Germline V gives CDR1 SGDLS, CDR2 YYNGEE. CDR3 length: 15 residues. The chain's CDR3 is CASSVTLSVAGELFF. DNA for the CDR3: TGTGCCAGCAGCGTAACTCTTAGCGTAGCCGGGGAGCTGTTTTTT.

The rearrangement uses TRBV2 and TRBJ2-4; 11 bases line up with TRBD2. CDR3 size: 16 residues. CDR1 is SNHLY and CDR2 is FYNNEI in the germline V gene. J lost 3 bases, V lost 6 bases, and 7 bases had no gene match. CDR3 protein: CASRYGLAGHKNIQYF. The CDR3 DNA reads TGTGCCAGCAGATACGGACTAGCGGGCCACAAAAACATTCAGTACTTC.

The genes are TRBV5-1 and TRBJ2-4; D not resolved. Trimming pared 7 bases from V and 8 bases from J, leaving 16 bases between. CDR1 is SGHRS and CDR2 is YFSETQ in the germline V gene. The CDR3 runs to 13 residues. In DNA form, the CDR3 reads TGCGCCAGCCGCCTGGGTGAAAAGGACATTCAGTACTTC. It is translated as CASRLGEKDIQYF.

The table lists this clonotype with a few counts. The chain combines TRBV6-1 with TRBJ2-3, with TRBD2 matching 11 bases. Germline trimming cut 6 bases from V and 2 bases from J; bases unmatched to any gene: 7. CDR3 length: 16 residues. Germline CDR1 is MNHNS and CDR2 is SASEGT. The CDR3: CASSRRGLADTDTQYF. The CDR3 nucleotides read TGTGCCAGCAGCCGCCGGGGACTAGCGGACACAGATACGCAGTATTTT.

The chain links TRBV10-2 to TRBJ1-4; 10 nucleotides align to TRBD1. Germline CDR1 and CDR2: WSHSY and SAAADI. This CDR3 is 15 amino acids long. V was pared by 0 bases and J by 10 bases, with 5 bases of the junction left unmatched. CDR3 bases: TGCGCCAGCAGTGAGTCGCGGACAGGGGGAGTAAAACTGTTTTTT. This codes for CASSESRTGGVKLFF.

The table lists this clonotype with a few counts. The CDR3 region has the DNA TGTGCCAGCAGCGGCAGTCGATACTACGAGCAGTACTTC. It codes for CASSGSRYYEQYF. This chain links TRBV7-9 with TRBJ2-7; D is unclear. Germline lookup yields CDR1 SEHNR and CDR2 FQNEAQ (reference sequence). This CDR3 is 13 amino acids long. V shed 5 bases and J shed 3 bases, with 11 bases lying between them.